There are a few counts of the clone carrying this TCR beta chain. Antigen specificity is unknown. CDR3 length: 15 amino acids. Germline V lookup: CDR1 LNHDA, CDR2 SQIVND (reference sequence). With V trimmed by 5 bases and J by 2 bases, 7 bases remained unmatched. MiXCR, applied by TCRdb to the 5' RACE reads, yields one record per CDR3 protein. The data hold approximately 350,000 distinct CDR3 sequences, with over 13% observed a single time. These data are taken from a study of T-cell memory formation after mild COVID-19. Study results and limitations: Researchers could not confirm that second-wave clones peaking on day 37 targeted SARS-CoV-2. Memory from before infection featured some responding clones, which suggests cross-reactive memory joined.

The TCR sequence derives from a man younger than 35 who had mild COVID-19 (a few samples of this study predate the infection). Cell type and time point are not known. Sequencing used PBMCs or a T cell subset sorted from them (not recorded which). This chain joins TRBV19 and TRBJ1-2; 8 bases fit TRBD1. CDR3 bases: TGTGCCAGTAGTGAGGGGACAGGAGTCAACTATGGCTACACCTTC. Amino acids: CASSEGTGVNYGYTF.